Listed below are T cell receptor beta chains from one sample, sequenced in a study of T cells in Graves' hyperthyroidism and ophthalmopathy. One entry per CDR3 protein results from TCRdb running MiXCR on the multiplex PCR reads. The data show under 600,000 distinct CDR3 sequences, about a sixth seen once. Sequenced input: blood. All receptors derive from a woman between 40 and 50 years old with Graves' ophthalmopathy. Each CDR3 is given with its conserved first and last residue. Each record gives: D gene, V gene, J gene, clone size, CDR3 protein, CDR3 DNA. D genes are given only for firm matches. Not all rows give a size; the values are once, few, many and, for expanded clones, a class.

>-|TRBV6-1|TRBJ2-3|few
CASSEAMGVRNTQYF
TGTGCCAGCAGTGAAGCGATGGGAGTGAGAAATACGCAGTATTTT
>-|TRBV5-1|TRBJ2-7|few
CASSQSVTRGTYEQYF
TGCGCCAGCAGCCAAAGCGTCACCCGGGGTACCTACGAGCAGTACTTC
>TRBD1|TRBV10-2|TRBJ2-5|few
CASSEASGTGPETQYF
TGCGCCAGCAGTGAAGCTTCCGGGACAGGCCCAGAGACCCAGTACTTC
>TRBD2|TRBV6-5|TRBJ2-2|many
CASSYARFGGSNTGELFF
TGTGCCAGCAGTTACGCTCGCTTTGGCGGGAGCAACACCGGGGAGCTGTTTTTT
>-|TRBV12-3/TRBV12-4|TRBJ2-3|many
CASSRRTNTDTQYF
TGTGCCAGCAGTCGCCGGACTAACACAGATACGCAGTATTTT
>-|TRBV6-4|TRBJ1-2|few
CASSEKLYGYTF
TGTGCCAGCAGCGAAAAACTCTATGGCTACACCTTC
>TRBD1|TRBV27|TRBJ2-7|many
CASSPVTGAFYEQYF
TGTGCCAGCAGTCCTGTTACAGGGGCCTTCTACGAGCAGTACTTC
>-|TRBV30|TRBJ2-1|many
CAWVRGPIQNEQFF
TGTGCCTGGGTCAGGGGCCCCATACAGAATGAGCAGTTCTTC
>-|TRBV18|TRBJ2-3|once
CASSPAPDTQYF
TGTGCCAGCTCACCCGCCCCAGATACGCAGTATTTT
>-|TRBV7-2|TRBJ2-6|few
CASSLMGSGANVLTF
TGTGCCAGCAGCTTGATGGGGTCAGGGGCCAACGTCCTGACTTTC
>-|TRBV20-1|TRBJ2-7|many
CSFYRVGSEVAGYEQYF
TGCAGCTTCTACAGGGTTGGTAGCGAGGTAGCCGGCTACGAGCAGTACTTC
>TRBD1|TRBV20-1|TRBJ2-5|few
CSATDRVAQETQYF
TGCAGTGCTACCGACAGGGTGGCGCAAGAGACCCAGTACTTC
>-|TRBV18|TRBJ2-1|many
CASSPTQRRTRGNEQFF
TGTGCCAGCTCACCGACACAGCGGCGTACTCGTGGCAATGAGCAGTTCTTC
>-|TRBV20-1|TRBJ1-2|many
CSARVGQGGTNYGYTF
TGCAGTGCTAGAGTGGGACAAGGGGGTACTAACTATGGCTACACCTTC
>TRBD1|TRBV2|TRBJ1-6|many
CASRDDRGRNSPLHF
TGTGCCAGCAGAGATGACAGGGGACGTAATTCACCCCTCCACTTT
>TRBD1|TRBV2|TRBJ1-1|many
CASPPGQGGGNTEAFF
TGTGCCAGCCCTCCGGGACAGGGAGGGGGGAACACTGAAGCTTTCTTT
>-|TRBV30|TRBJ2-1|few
CAWRPQSSYNEQFF
TGTGCCTGGAGGCCCCAGAGCTCCTACAATGAGCAGTTCTTC
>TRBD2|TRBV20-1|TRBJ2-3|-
CSARRAGLTDTQYF
TGCAGTGCTAGAAGAGCGGGACTCACAGATACGCAGTATTTT
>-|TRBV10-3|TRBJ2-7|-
CAIRFGTEGPYEQYF
TGTGCCATCAGGTTTGGGACTGAGGGACCCTACGAGCAGTACTTC
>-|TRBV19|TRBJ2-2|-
CASSIFAGYTGELFF
TGTGCCAGTAGTATTTTCGCAGGTTACACCGGGGAGCTGTTTTTT
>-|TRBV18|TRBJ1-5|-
CASSPYPAGANQPQHF
TGTGCCAGCTCACCGTACCCGGCCGGCGCTAATCAGCCCCAGCATTTT